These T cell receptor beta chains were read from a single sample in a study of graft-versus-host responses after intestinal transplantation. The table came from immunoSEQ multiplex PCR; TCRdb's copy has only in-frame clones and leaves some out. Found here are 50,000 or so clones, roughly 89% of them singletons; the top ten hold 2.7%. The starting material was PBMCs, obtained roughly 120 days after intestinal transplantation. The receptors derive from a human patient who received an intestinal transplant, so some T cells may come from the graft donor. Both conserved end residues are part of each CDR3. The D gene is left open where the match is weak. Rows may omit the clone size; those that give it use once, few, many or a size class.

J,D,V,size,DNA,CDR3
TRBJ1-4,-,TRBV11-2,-,TGTGCCAGCAGCTTAGGGACAGCAACTAATGAAAAACTGTTTTTT,CASSLGTATNEKLFF
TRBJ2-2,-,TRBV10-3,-,TGTGCCACTACGGGACCGATAACCGGGGAGCTGTTTTTT,CATTGPITGELFF
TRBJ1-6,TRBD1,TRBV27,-,TGTGCCAGCAGTTCCGGGACAGGGTTGGGAAATTCACCCCTCCACTTT,CASSSGTGLGNSPLHF
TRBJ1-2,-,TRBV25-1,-,TGTGCCAGCAGTGAATGGGGCACGCAGACTGGCTACACCTTC,CASSEWGTQTGYTF
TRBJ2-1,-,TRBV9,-,TGTGCCAGCAGCTCCATACTAGTGGGAACCTACAATGAGCAGTTCTTC,CASSSILVGTYNEQFF
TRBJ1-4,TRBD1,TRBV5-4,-,TGTGCCAGCAGCCAACAGGGGGGGGCTAAGGGTGAAAAACTGTTTTTT,CASSQQGGAKGEKLFF
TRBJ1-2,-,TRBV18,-,TGTGCCAGCTCACCCTCTATGGGAAAAGAGGCTGGACTTTGGGGCTATGGCTACACCTTC,CASSPSMGKEAGLWGYGYTF
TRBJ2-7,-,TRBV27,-,TGTGCCAGCAGTTTCTCAAGCGGAGTGGCCCACGAGCAGTACTTC,CASSFSSGVAHEQYF
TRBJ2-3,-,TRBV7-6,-,TGTGCCAGCAGCTTAGCGCGGGGGAAGGGGGGCACAGATACGCAGTATTTT,CASSLARGKGGTDTQYF
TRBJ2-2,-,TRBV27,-,TGTGCCAGCAGTTTTCGATCCTATACCGGGGAGCTGTTTTTT,CASSFRSYTGELFF
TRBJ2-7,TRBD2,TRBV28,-,TGTGCCAGCTCAGGAAGGCTGGGGGAGGGCGAGCAGTACTTC,CASSGRLGEGEQYF
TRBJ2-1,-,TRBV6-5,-,TGTGCCAGCAGCCCCTCCCTAGCGTACAATGAGCAGTTCTTC,CASSPSLAYNEQFF
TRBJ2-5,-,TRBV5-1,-,TGCGCCAGCAGCTTGGCGGGGGGCAATTTGGAGACCCAGTACTTC,CASSLAGGNLETQYF
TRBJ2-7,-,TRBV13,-,TGTGCCAGCAGAAGAGACACAAACTCCTACGAGCAGTACTTC,CASRRDTNSYEQYF
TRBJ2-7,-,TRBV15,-,TGTGCCACCAGCAGAGATTGGGCAGTCTCCTACGAGCAGTACTTC,CATSRDWAVSYEQYF
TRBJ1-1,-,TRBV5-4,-,TGTGCCAGCAGCTCCCGGGACGGGGCGTCTATGAACACTGAAGCTTTCTTT,CASSSRDGASMNTEAFF
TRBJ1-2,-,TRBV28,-,TGTGCCAGCAGTTTAGAGTCAGTCTATGGCTACACCTTC,CASSLESVYGYTF
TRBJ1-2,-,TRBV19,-,TGTGCCAGTAGTATAGATGGGGACACCCCCCATGGCTACACCTTC,CASSIDGDTPHGYTF
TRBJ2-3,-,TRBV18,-,TGTGCCAGCTCACCACCAGACCAGTCATTTAAACGGGATACGCAGTATTTT,CASSPPDQSFKRDTQYF
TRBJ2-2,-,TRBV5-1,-,TGCGCCAGCAGCTTGTTTCAGGCGTCGAACACCGGGGAGCTGTTTTTT,CASSLFQASNTGELFF
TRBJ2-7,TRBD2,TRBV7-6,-,TGTGCCAGCAGCTTAGGACTAGCGGGAGGAAACGAGCAGTACTTC,CASSLGLAGGNEQYF
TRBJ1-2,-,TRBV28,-,TGTGCCACCCATCTACAGGGTAATGGCTACACCTTC,CATHLQGNGYTF
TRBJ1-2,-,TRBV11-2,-,TGTGCCAGCAGCTTAGTGGCAGGGGAAATAACTCATGGCTACACCTTC,CASSLVAGEITHGYTF
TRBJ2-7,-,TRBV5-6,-,TGTGCCAGCAGCACAAGGGGAAATCAGGCCTACGAGCAGTACTTC,CASSTRGNQAYEQYF
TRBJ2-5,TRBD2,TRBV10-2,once,TGCGCCAGCAGTGAGCCGGTAGCGGGAGGGCACGAGACCCAGTACTTC,CASSEPVAGGHETQYF
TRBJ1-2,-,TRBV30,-,TGTGCCTGGAGTGTATTGCGGGGGCCGGGGGGCTACACCTTC,CAWSVLRGPGGYTF
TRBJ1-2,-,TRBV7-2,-,TGTGCCAGCAGCTTAGAGGACGGATATGGCTACACCTTC,CASSLEDGYGYTF
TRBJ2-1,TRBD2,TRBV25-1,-,TGTGCCAGCAGCAAACCTAGCGGGAGATCTAGTGAGCAGTTCTTC,CASSKPSGRSSEQFF
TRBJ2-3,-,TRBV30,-,TGTGCCTGGGACAGGACTGGGACAGATACGCAGTATTTT,CAWDRTGTDTQYF
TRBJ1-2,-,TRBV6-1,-,TGTGCCAGGTGCCCGGCCGGGTGCTATGGCTACACCTTC,CARCPAGCYGYTF
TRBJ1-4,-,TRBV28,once,TGTGCCAGCAGTTTGAGGGCGGCTGAAAAACTGTTTTTT,CASSLRAAEKLFF
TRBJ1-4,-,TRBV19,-,TGTGCCAGTAGTATCGACGGGAATAATGAAAAACTGTTTTTT,CASSIDGNNEKLFF
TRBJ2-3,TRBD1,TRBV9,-,TGTGCCAGCAGCCCCAGACCCCCGGGACAGGGGTCAGATACGCAGTATTTT,CASSPRPPGQGSDTQYF
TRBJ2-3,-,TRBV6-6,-,TGTGCCAGCACCCCCACTAGTGCGGGGAGCACAGATACGCAGTATTTT,CASTPTSAGSTDTQYF
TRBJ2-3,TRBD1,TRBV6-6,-,TGTGCCAGCCATGAATCCCGGACAGGCGCCACAGATACGCAGTATTTT,CASHESRTGATDTQYF
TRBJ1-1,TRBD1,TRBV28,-,TGTGCCAGCAGCCTACAGGGGGGAGGCACTGAAGCTTTCTTT,CASSLQGGGTEAFF
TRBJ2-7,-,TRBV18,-,TGTGCCAGCTCATCAGGCCCGGGATCCAGCTCCTACGAGCAGTACTTC,CASSSGPGSSSYEQYF
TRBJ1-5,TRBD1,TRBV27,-,TGTGCCAGCAGTTCGGGGACAGGGAATCAGCCCCAGCATTTT,CASSSGTGNQPQHF
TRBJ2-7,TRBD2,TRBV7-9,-,TGTGCCAGCAGCTGGACTAGCGGGAACTACGAGCAGTACTTC,CASSWTSGNYEQYF
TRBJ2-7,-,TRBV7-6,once,TGTGCCAGCACCTCAAGTGGAGATGGCCAGTCCTACGAGCAGTGCTTC,CASTSSGDGQSYEQCF
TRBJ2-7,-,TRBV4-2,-,TGTGCCAGCAGCCAAGAGGTCAGGTTCCACGAGCAGTACTTC,CASSQEVRFHEQYF
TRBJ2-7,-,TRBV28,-,TGTGCCAGCAGTTTAGGGTACGAGCAGTACTTC,CASSLGYEQYF
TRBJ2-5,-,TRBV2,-,TGTGCCAGCAGTACCGGGACTGCCAACTCGCAGACCCAGTACTTC,CASSTGTANSQTQYF
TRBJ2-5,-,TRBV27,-,TGTGCCAGCAGTTTGATAGGACCCTCGGAGACCCAGTACTTC,CASSLIGPSETQYF
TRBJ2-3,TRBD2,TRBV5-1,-,TGCGCCAGCAGCTTCGGGGGGGTTGGCGATACGCAGTATTTT,CASSFGGVGDTQYF
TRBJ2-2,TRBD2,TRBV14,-,TGTGCCAGCAGCCAAGTTGGGACTAGCGGGGGGGCCGACACCGGGGAGCTGTTTTTT,CASSQVGTSGGADTGELFF
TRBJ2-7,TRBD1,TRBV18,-,TGTGCCAGCTCACCGAACTTAGCCGGGACAGGGGGTTTGGAGCAGTACTTC,CASSPNLAGTGGLEQYF
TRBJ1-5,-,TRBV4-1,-,TGCGCCAGCAGCCATACGACAGGCAATCAGCCCCAGCATTTT,CASSHTTGNQPQHF
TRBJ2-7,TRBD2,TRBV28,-,TGTGCCAGCAGCTTGGGACTAGCGGGGCAGTACTTC,CASSLGLAGQYF
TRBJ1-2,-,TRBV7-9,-,TGTGCCAGCAGCTTAGCGCTCCCACACTCCTATGGCTACACCTTC,CASSLALPHSYGYTF
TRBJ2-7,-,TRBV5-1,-,TGCGCCAGCAGCTTCGGACCCGGTTACGAGCAGTACTTC,CASSFGPGYEQYF
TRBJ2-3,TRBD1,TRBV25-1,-,TGTGCCAGCAGTACCCAGGGGGGCACAGATACGCAGTATTTT,CASSTQGGTDTQYF
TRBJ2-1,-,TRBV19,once,TGTGCCAGTATGGGCCTCTCCTACAATGAGCAGTTCTTC,CASMGLSYNEQFF